The 13 T cell receptor beta chains listed next were all sequenced from one sample in a study of shared clonotypes between healthy human individuals. The repertoire was sequenced with immunoSEQ multiplex PCR; TCRdb's copy has only in-frame clones and lacks some. Among 2 million to 3 million clones, 93% were seen once, and the ten largest hold more than 0.35%. The specimen was naive CD4+ T cells from PBMCs. Described subset: CD45RA+ positively selected. These TCRs come from a man in his late teens or twenties in good health. Some clones in this sample may be carry-over from other donors' samples.

V gene TRBV20-1 combines with J gene TRBJ2-1; 11 bases agree with TRBD2. This CDR3 region has 11 residues. CDR1 DFQATT and CDR2 SNEGSKA come from the germline V gene (reference sequence). Unmatched junction bases numbered 2, after V lost 7 bases and J lost 9 bases. The CDR3 sequence is CSGSGRGEQFF. The DNA for the CDR3 is TGCAGTGGTAGCGGGAGGGGTGAGCAGTTCTTC.

A single count supports this clone. The V call is TRBV18, the J call TRBJ2-3; 7 nucleotides line up with TRBD1. Germline-derived CDR1 and CDR2 are KGHSH and LQKENI. V dropped 3 bases and J dropped 0; count of bases not matched to a gene: 9. CDR3 size: 17 residues. Here the CDR3 reads CASSPLVGTASTDTQYF. Written as DNA, the CDR3 is TGTGCCAGCTCACCCCTCGTGGGGACAGCTAGCACAGATACGCAGTATTTT.

The J gene is TRBJ2-3, the V gene TRBV5-1; perhaps TRBD2 as D (5 bases). V was cut by 2 bases and J by 3 bases, with 16 bases left in between. This CDR3 contains 16 residues. Germline V gene data show CDR1 as SGHRS and CDR2 as YFSETQ. CDR3 nucleotides: TGCGCCAGCAGCTTCCGAGGGCAACTGGGTACAGATACGCAGTATTTT. Amino acid sequence: CASSFRGQLGTDTQYF.

The CDR3 reads CASVSVILAGYNEQFF. CDR3 sequence (DNA): TGTGCCAGCGTCTCGGTTATACTAGCGGGATACAATGAGCAGTTCTTC. The chain carries TRBV7-9 and TRBJ2-1; TRBD2 agrees at 10 bases. This CDR3 has 16 amino acids. Trimming removed 8 bases from V and 4 bases from J; junction bases left unmatched: 11. Per germline, CDR1 SEHNR and CDR2 FQNEAQ (reference sequence).

This chain uses TRBV5-5 with TRBJ2-1; TRBD2 matches at 10 bases. The CDR3 covers 15 residues. Losses at the gene ends were 0 bases for V and 9 bases for J; bases not matched to a gene: 6. Germline loops: CDR1 SGHKS, CDR2 YYEKEE (reference sequence). CDR3 protein: CASSLVLAGASEQFF. The CDR3, as DNA: TGTGCCAGCAGCTTGGTCCTAGCGGGAGCGTCTGAGCAGTTCTTC.

The count of this clone is one. V gene TRBV28 combines with J gene TRBJ1-2, with TRBD1 as a possible D gene (5 bases). Germline CDR1 MDHEN, CDR2 SYDVKM. The CDR3 is 17 amino acids. The V end lost 2 bases, the J end lost 4 bases, and 20 bases lay between the germline ends. For the CDR3, the DNA is TGTGCCAGCAGTTTAGGGGCGGCGGGCTTGAGTGTCTATGGCTACACCTTC. It codes for CASSLGAAGLSVYGYTF.

This chain uses TRBV4-3 with TRBJ2-5, with D maybe TRBD2 (5 bases). Germline loops: CDR1 LGHNA, CDR2 YSLEER. This CDR3 is built from 14 residues. Trimming removed 0 bases from V and 5 bases from J, with 10 bases in between. This CDR3 is CASSQERAWETQYF. CDR3 DNA sequence: TGCGCCAGCAGCCAAGAGAGGGCCTGGGAGACCCAGTACTTC.

The rearrangement joins TRBV6-6 to TRBJ2-2; D might be TRBD1 (6 bases). V was trimmed by 6 bases and J by 8 bases, leaving 10 bases between them. In germline, CDR1 is MNHNY, CDR2 SVGAGI (reference sequence). The CDR3 totals 12 residues. CDR3 nucleotide sequence: TGTGCCAGCAGCACACAGGGTGGGGAGCTGTTTTTT. This codes for CASSTQGGELFF.

About this clone itself: The same CDR3 arises from other DNA sequences in this sample as well. This rearrangement joins TRBV29-1 to TRBJ1-2, with unresolved D. With 6 bases removed from V and 4 bases from J, the gap between germline ends came to 9 bases. Germline-derived CDR1 and CDR2 are SQVTM and ANQGSEA. CDR3 size: 11 residues. The CDR3 DNA reads TGCAGCGTCGCGGGGTCCTATGGCTACACCTTC. Translating it yields CSVAGSYGYTF.

The chain employs TRBV5-4 and TRBJ1-1; the match to TRBD1 covers 10 bases. Germline lookup yields CDR1 SGHNT and CDR2 YYREEE (reference sequence). There are 14 residues in the CDR3. The V segment lost 4 bases and the J segment 7 bases; nucleotides outside the gene matches: 7. The CDR3 bases are TGTGCCAGCAGCCGACAGGGGGCTCGAGGTGAAGCTTTCTTT. It translates to CASSRQGARGEAFF.

The rearrangement uses TRBV28 and TRBJ1-2; D unresolved. V gave up 5 bases and J gave up 0 bases, with 7 bases separating them. CDR3 size: 13 residues. CDR1 and CDR2 (germline): MDHEN, SYDVKM. DNA for the CDR3: TGTGCCAGCAGTACCGCGGCTAACTATGGCTACACCTTC. Its protein product is CASSTAANYGYTF.

The V call is TRBV18, the J call TRBJ2-3; possible D gene TRBD1, 6 bases. The germline V and J ends were trimmed by 3 bases and 6 bases, with 19 bases remaining between them. The CDR3 loop spans 16 amino acids. Germline loops: CDR1 KGHSH, CDR2 LQKENI. The CDR3 loop reads CASSPPTRDISDTQYF. CDR3 DNA: TGTGCCAGCTCACCTCCCACCCGGGACATATCGGATACGCAGTATTTT.

The DNA of the CDR3 is TGTGCCAGCAGTGACTCTGTAGAAGATACGCAGTATTTT. Protein product: CASSDSVEDTQYF. V is TRBV2 and J is TRBJ2-3; D is ambiguous. This CDR3 contains 13 residues. The V gene lost 3 bases and the J gene lost 5 bases, with 9 bases spanning the gap. The V gene's germline CDR1 is SNHLY and CDR2 FYNNEI.